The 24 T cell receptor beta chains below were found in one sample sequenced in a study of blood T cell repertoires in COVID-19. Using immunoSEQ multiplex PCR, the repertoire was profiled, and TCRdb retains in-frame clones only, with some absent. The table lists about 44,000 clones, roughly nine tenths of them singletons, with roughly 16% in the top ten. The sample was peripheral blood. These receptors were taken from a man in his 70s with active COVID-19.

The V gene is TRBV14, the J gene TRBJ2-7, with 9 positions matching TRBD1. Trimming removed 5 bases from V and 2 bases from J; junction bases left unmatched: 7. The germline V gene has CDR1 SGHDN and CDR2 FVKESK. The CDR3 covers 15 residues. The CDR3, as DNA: TGTGCCAGCAGCGTCTCGGGACAGGGCCCCTACGAGCAGTACTTC. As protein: CASSVSGQGPYEQYF.

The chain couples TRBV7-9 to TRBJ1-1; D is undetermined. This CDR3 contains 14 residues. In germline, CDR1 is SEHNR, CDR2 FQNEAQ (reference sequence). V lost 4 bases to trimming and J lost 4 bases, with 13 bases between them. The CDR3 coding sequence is TGTGCCAGCAGCTCCAACGTGGGCGTCACTGAAGCTTTCTTT. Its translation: CASSSNVGVTEAFF. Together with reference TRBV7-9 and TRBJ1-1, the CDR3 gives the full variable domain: DTGVSQNPRHKITKRGQNVTFRCDPISEHNRLYWYRQTLGQGPEFLTYFQNEAQLEKSRLLSDRFSAERPKGSFSTLEIQRTEQGDSAMYLCASSSNVGVTEAFFGQGTRLTVV.

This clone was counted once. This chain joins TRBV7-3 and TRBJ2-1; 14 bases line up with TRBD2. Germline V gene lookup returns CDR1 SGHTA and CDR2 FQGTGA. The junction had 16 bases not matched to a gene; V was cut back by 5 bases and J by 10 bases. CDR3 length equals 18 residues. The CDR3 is CASSLSPMTSGGANEQFF. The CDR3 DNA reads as TGTGCCAGCAGCCTCTCCCCCATGACTAGCGGGGGGGCTAACGAGCAGTTCTTC.

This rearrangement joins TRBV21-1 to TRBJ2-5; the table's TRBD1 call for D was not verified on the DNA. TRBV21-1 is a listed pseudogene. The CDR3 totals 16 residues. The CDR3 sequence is CASSKAGQGKGETQYF. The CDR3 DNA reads TGTGCCAGCAGCAAAGCGGGACAGGGAAAAGGGGAGACCCAGTACTTC.

CDR3 sequence: CASSQQGLPNSPLHF. The CDR3 region has the DNA TGCGCCAGCTCCCAACAGGGGCTCCCTAATTCACCCCTCCACTTT. The chain recombines TRBV5-1 with TRBJ1-6, with 7 bases identical to TRBD1. CDR1 SGHRS and CDR2 YFSETQ come from the germline V gene. J gave up 6 bases and V 7 bases, and 10 bases lay outside the gene matches. The length of the CDR3 is 15 residues. Together with reference TRBV5-1 and TRBJ1-6, the CDR3 gives the full variable domain: KAGVTQTPRYLIKTRGQQVTLSCSPISGHRSVSWYQQTPGQGLQFLFEYFSETQRNKGNFPGRFSGRQFSNSRSEMNVSTLELGDSALYLCASSQQGLPNSPLHFGNGTRLTVT.

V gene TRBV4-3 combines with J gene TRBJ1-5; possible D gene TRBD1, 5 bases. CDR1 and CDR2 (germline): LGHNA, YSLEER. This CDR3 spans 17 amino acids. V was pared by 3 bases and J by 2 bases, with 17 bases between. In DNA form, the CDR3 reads TGCGCCAGCAGCCAGGACTACCTCCAGGGAGGCAATCAGCCCCAGCATTTT. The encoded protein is CASSQDYLQGGNQPQHF.

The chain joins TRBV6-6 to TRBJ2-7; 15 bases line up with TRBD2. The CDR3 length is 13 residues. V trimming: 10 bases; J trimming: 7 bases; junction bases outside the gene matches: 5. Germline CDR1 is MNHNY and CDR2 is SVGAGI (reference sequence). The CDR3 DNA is TGTGCCACACGGGGACTAGCGGGGGGAGAGCAGTACTTC. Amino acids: CATRGLAGGEQYF.

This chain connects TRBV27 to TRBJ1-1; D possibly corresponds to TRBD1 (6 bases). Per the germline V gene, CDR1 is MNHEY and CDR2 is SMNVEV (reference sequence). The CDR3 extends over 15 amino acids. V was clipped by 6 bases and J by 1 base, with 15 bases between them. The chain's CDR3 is CASRQETGPNTEAFF. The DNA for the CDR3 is TGTGCCAGCAGACAGGAGACAGGACCGAACACTGAAGCTTTCTTT.

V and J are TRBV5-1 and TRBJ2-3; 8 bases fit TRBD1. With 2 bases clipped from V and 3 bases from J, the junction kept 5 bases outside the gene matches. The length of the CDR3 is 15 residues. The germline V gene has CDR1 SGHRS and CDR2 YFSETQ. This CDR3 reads CASSLSGGATDTQYF. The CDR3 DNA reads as TGCGCCAGCAGCTTATCAGGGGGCGCAACAGATACGCAGTATTTT. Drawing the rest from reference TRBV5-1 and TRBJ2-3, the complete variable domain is KAGVTQTPRYLIKTRGQQVTLSCSPISGHRSVSWYQQTPGQGLQFLFEYFSETQRNKGNFPGRFSGRQFSNSRSEMNVSTLELGDSALYLCASSLSGGATDTQYFGPGTRLTVL.

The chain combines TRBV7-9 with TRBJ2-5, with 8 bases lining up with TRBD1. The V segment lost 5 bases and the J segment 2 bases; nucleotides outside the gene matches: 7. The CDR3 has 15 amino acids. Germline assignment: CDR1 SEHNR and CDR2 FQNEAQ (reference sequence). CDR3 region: CASSTPGQVQETQYF. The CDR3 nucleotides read TGTGCCAGCAGCACACCGGGACAGGTACAAGAGACCCAGTACTTC.

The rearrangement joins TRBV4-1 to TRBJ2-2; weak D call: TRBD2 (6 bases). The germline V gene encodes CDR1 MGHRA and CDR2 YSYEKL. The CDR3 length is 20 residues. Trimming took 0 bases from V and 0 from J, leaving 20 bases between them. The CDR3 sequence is CASSQELLAERRANTGELFF. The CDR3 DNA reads TGCGCCAGCAGCCAAGAGCTACTAGCCGAGAGACGAGCGAACACCGGGGAGCTGTTTTTT.

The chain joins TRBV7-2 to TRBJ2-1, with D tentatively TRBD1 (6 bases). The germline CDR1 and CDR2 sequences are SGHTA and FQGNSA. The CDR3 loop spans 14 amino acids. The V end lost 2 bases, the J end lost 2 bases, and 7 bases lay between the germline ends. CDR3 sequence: CASSLRTAYNEQFF. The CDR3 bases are TGTGCCAGCAGCTTAAGGACAGCCTACAATGAGCAGTTCTTC.

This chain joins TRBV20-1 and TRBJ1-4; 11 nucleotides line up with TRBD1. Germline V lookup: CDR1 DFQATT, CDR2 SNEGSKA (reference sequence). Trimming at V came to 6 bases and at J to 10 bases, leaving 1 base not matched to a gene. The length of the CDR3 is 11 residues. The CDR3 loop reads CSAGTGGKLFF. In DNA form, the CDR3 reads TGCAGTGCAGGGACAGGGGGAAAACTGTTTTTT.

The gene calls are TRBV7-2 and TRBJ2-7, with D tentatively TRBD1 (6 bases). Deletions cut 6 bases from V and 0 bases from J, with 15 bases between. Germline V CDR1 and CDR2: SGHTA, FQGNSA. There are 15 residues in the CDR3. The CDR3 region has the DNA TGTGCCAGCAGGAAAGAGAGGGACAACTCCTACGAGCAGTACTTC. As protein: CASRKERDNSYEQYF.

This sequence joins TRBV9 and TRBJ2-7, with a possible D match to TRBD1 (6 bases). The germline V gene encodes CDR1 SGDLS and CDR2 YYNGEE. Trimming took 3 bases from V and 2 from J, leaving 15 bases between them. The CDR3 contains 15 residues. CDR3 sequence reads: CASSASRDKAYEQYF. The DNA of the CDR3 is TGTGCCAGCAGCGCTTCCCGGGACAAGGCCTACGAGCAGTACTTC.

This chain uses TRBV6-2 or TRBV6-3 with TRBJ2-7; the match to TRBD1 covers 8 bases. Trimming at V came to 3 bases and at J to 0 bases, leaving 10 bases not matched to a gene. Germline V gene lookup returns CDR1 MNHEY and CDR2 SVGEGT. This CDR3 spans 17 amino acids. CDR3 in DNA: TGTGCCAGCAGTTATCCAGGGGGCTTTTTTAGCTCCTACGAGCAGTACTTC. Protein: CASSYPGGFFSSYEQYF.

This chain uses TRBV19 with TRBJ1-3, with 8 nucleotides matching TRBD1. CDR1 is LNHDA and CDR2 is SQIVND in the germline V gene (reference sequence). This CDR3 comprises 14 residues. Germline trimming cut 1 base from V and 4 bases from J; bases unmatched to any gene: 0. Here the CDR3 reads CASSIGTGGNTIYF. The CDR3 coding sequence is TGTGCCAGTAGTATAGGGACAGGGGGAAACACCATATATTTT. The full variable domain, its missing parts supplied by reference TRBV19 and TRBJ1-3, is DGGITQSPKYLFRKEGQNVTLSCEQNLNHDAMYWYRQDPGQGLRLIYYSQIVNDFQKGDIAEGYSVSREKKESFPLTVTSAQKNPTAFYLCASSIGTGGNTIYFGEGSWLTVV.

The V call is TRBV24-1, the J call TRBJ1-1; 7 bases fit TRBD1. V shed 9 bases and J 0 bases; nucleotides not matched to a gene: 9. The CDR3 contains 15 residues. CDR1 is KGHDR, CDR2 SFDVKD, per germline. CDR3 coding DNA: TGTGCCACCCAGTCGGGACAGAAGATGAACACTGAAGCTTTCTTT. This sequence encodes CATQSGQKMNTEAFF.

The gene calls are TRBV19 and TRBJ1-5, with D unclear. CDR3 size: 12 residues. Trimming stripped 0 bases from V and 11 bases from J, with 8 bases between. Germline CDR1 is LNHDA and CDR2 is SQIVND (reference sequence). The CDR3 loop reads CASSIDQEAQHF. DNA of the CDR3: TGTGCCAGTAGTATAGATCAGGAGGCCCAGCATTTT.

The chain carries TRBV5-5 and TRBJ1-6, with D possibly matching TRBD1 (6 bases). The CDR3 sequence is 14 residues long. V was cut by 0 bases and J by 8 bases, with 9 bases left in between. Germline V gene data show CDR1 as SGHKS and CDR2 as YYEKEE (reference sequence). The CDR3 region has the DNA TGTGCCAGCAGCTTGGCAGGGGTTGATTCACCCCTCCACTTT. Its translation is CASSLAGVDSPLHF.

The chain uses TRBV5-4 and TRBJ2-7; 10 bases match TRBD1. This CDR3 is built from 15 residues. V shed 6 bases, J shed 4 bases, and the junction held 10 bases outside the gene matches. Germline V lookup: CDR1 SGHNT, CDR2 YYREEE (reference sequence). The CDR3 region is CASMPGQGTSYEQYF. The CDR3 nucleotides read TGTGCCAGCATGCCGGGACAGGGGACTTCATACGAGCAGTACTTC.

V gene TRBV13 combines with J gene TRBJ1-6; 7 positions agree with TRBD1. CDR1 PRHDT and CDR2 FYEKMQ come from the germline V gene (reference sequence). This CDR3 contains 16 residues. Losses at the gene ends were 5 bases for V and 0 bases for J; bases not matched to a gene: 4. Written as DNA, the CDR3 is TGTGCCAGCAGCGCCCGACAGGGCTCCTATAATTCACCCCTCCACTTT. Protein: CASSARQGSYNSPLHF.

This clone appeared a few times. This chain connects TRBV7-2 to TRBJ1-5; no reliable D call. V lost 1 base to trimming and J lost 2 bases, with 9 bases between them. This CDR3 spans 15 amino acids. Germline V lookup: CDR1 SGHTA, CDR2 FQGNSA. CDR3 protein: CASSLGRAGNQPQHF. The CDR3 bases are TGTGCCAGCAGCTTAGGGAGGGCGGGCAATCAGCCCCAGCATTTT. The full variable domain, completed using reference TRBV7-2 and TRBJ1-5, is GAGVSQSPSNKVTEKGKDVELRCDPISGHTALYWYRQSLGQGLEFLIYFQGNSAPDKSGLPSDRFSAERTGGSVSTLTIQRTQQEDSAVYLCASSLGRAGNQPQHFGDGTRLSIL.

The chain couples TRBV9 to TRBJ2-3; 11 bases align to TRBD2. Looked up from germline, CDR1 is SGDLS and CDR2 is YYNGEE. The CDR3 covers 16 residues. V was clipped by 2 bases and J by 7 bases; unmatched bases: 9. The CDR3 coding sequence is TGTGCCAGCAGCGTTCGTAGCGGGGGGGGCCTAAATACGCAGTATTTT. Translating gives CASSVRSGGGLNTQYF.